A selection of T cell receptor beta chains follows, all from one sample in a study of T cell responses to AZD1222 COVID-19 vaccine. Repertoires were generated with immunoSEQ multiplex PCR, while TCRdb's copy carries only in-frame clones and drops some. The data contain over 120,000 clones, around 84% of them seen just once; the ten biggest clones take up about 5%. Sequenced material: peripheral blood, taken 28 days after the second AZD1222 dose. The source is an adult who received the AZD1222 COVID-19 vaccine. The CDR3 runs from the conserved cysteine through the conserved F or W. The D gene is left open where the match is weak.

D gene,V gene,CDR3 protein
TRBD2,TRBV3-1/TRBV3-2,CASSQDKKGGRAGETQYF
TRBD1,TRBV2,CASRKGQTVGYTF
-,TRBV27,CASSKPGLLDTQYF
-,TRBV27,CASSSGTQGGRETQYF
-,TRBV4-2,CASSQEAGVNQPQHF
TRBD2,TRBV10-3,CAITEAGVYNEQFF
-,TRBV19,CASSIDGGSGNTIYF
-,TRBV5-1,CASSLGGREQYF
TRBD1,TRBV18,CASSPATGGGGYTF
-,TRBV27,CASSFVGNSYNEQFF
TRBD2,TRBV28,CASQTSGLGELFF
-,TRBV27,CARGSRPTGYNEQFF
TRBD2,TRBV18,CASSPYSQAGSTDTQYF
-,TRBV3-1/TRBV3-2,CASSHGHGQEFF
-,TRBV19,CASSADRFHEQYF
TRBD1,TRBV13,CASSWGQGVSGANVLTF
TRBD2,TRBV14,CASSRTSSQETQYF
-,TRBV15,CATSSPYGNQPQHF
-,TRBV20-1,CSVAGDTQYF
-,TRBV3-1/TRBV3-2,CASSPSGNEQFF
-,TRBV27,CASKAGDKVNTEAFF
TRBD1,TRBV12-5,CASGLVPDGQAGYNEQFF
TRBD2,TRBV4-2,CASSQDRGGSYNEQFF